Listed below are T cell receptor beta chains from one sample, sequenced in a study of T cell repertoires in cytomegalovirus infection. MiXCR, run by TCRdb on the reads, gives a single entry per CDR3 protein. Of 310,000 or so distinct CDR3 sequences listed, 15% to 20% are singletons. The sequenced material came from PBMCs. All receptors come from a human donor in good health (CMV status not recorded). Some clones in this sample may be carry-over from other donors' samples. The CDR3 runs from the conserved cysteine through the conserved F or W. Each record gives: V gene, D gene, clone size, J gene, CDR3 length, CDR3 DNA, CDR3 protein. A D gene is named only where the DNA matches it firmly. A clone size is listed for some rows: how often the clone was seen (once, few, many), or a class if it is expanded.

v_gene: TRBV19; d_gene: -; abundance: -; j_gene: TRBJ1-5; len: 15; CDR3nt: TGTGCCAGTACTCTGTCCGGGACAACCGATCAGCCCCAGCATTTT; CDR3aa: CASTLSGTTDQPQHF
v_gene: TRBV7-2; d_gene: TRBD1; abundance: many; j_gene: TRBJ1-5; len: 15; CDR3nt: TGTGCCAGCAGCTTACACGGACAGGGGGATCAGCCCCAGCATTTT; CDR3aa: CASSLHGQGDQPQHF
v_gene: TRBV24-1; d_gene: -; abundance: few; j_gene: TRBJ2-3; len: 15; CDR3nt: TGTGCCACCAGTGATCGGGACTCGAACACAGATACGCAGTATTTT; CDR3aa: CATSDRDSNTDTQYF
v_gene: TRBV7-2; d_gene: TRBD1; abundance: many; j_gene: TRBJ1-6; len: 15; CDR3nt: TGTGCCAGCAGCCAGGGACAGGGGTTTAGTTCACCCCTCCACTTT; CDR3aa: CASSQGQGFSSPLHF
v_gene: TRBV20-1; d_gene: -; abundance: -; j_gene: TRBJ2-5; len: 14; CDR3nt: TGCAGTGCTAGACCGGCAGCAAGCCAAGAGACCCAGTACTTC; CDR3aa: CSARPAASQETQYF
v_gene: TRBV10-3; d_gene: -; abundance: -; j_gene: TRBJ1-1; len: 14; CDR3nt: TGTGCCACCCTAGAGGGCCCGGCGGGCACTGAAGCTTTCTTT; CDR3aa: CATLEGPAGTEAFF
v_gene: TRBV28; d_gene: -; abundance: -; j_gene: TRBJ1-2; len: 15; CDR3nt: TGTGCCAGCAGTTCCCCCCCGGGACTGCCCTATGGCTACACCTTC; CDR3aa: CASSSPPGLPYGYTF
v_gene: TRBV12-3/TRBV12-4; d_gene: -; abundance: many; j_gene: TRBJ1-6; len: 14; CDR3nt: TGTGCCAGCAGCTACAGTTACGAAGGCTCACCCCTCCACTTT; CDR3aa: CASSYSYEGSPLHF
v_gene: TRBV12-3/TRBV12-4; d_gene: -; abundance: many; j_gene: TRBJ1-5; len: 16; CDR3nt: TGTGCCAGCAGCCGTCAGGGGTACGGGACCAATCAGCCCCAGCATTTT; CDR3aa: CASSRQGYGTNQPQHF
v_gene: TRBV11-1; d_gene: -; abundance: many; j_gene: TRBJ1-1; len: 14; CDR3nt: TGTGCCAGCAGCTTCACTCCCAGGGGAACTGAAGCTTTCTTT; CDR3aa: CASSFTPRGTEAFF
v_gene: TRBV20-1; d_gene: TRBD2; abundance: few; j_gene: TRBJ2-1; len: 19; CDR3nt: TGCAGTGCTAGTCCGACTAGCGGGGGGGGATTCTACTCCTACAATGAGCAGTTCTTC; CDR3aa: CSASPTSGGGFYSYNEQFF
v_gene: TRBV20-1; d_gene: -; abundance: -; j_gene: TRBJ2-5; len: 14; CDR3nt: TGCAGTGCTAGAGATTGGGGGATGGGGGAGACCCAGTACTTC; CDR3aa: CSARDWGMGETQYF
v_gene: TRBV7-2; d_gene: TRBD1; abundance: many; j_gene: TRBJ1-3; len: 16; CDR3nt: TGTGCCAGCAGCCCAAGGACAGGGCGCTCTGGAAACACCATATATTTT; CDR3aa: CASSPRTGRSGNTIYF
v_gene: TRBV6-6; d_gene: -; abundance: -; j_gene: TRBJ2-7; len: 17; CDR3nt: TGTGCCAGCAGTTACGGGTTGGTGGAGAACCTTAACTACGAGCAGTACTTC; CDR3aa: CASSYGLVENLNYEQYF
v_gene: TRBV19; d_gene: -; abundance: -; j_gene: TRBJ2-3; len: 14; CDR3nt: TGTGCCAGCACCGGGCTTTCGCCGGGAGATACGCAGTATTTT; CDR3aa: CASTGLSPGDTQYF
v_gene: TRBV14; d_gene: TRBD1; abundance: -; j_gene: TRBJ1-6; len: 14; CDR3nt: TGTGCCAGCAGCCTCCGGGACAGCGGCTCACCCCTCCACTTT; CDR3aa: CASSLRDSGSPLHF
v_gene: TRBV7-2; d_gene: -; abundance: many; j_gene: TRBJ2-7; len: 14; CDR3nt: TGTGCCAGCAGCGCCGGGGACCTAGCCTACGAGCAGTACTTC; CDR3aa: CASSAGDLAYEQYF
v_gene: TRBV7-9; d_gene: -; abundance: many; j_gene: TRBJ2-6; len: 15; CDR3nt: TGTGCCAGCAGCTTAGACAGCTCTGGGGCCAACGTCCTGACTTTC; CDR3aa: CASSLDSSGANVLTF
v_gene: TRBV28; d_gene: -; abundance: few; j_gene: TRBJ1-1; len: 14; CDR3nt: TGTGCCAGCAGTTTATCAGGGCTCCAGAACGGAGCTTTCTTT; CDR3aa: CASSLSGLQNGAFF